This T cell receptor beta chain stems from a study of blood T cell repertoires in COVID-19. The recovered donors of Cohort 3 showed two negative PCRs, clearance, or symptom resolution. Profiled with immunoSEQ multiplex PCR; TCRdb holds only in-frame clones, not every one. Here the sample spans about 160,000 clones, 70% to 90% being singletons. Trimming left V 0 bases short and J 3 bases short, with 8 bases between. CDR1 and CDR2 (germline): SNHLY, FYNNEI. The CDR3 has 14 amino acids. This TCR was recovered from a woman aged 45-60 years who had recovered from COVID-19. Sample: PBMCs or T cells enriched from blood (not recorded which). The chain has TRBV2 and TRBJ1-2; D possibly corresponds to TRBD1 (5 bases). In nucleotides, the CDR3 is TGTGCCAGCAGTGAAGCAGGAGGGGACTATGGCTACACCTTC. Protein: CASSEAGGDYGYTF. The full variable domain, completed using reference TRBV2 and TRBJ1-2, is EPEVTQTPSHQVTQMGQEVILRCVPISNHLYFYWYRQILGQKVEFLVSFYNNEISEKSEIFDDQFSVERPDGSNFTLKIRSTKLEDSAMYFCASSEAGGDYGYTFGSGTRLTVV.